The source of this T cell receptor (beta chain) is a study of blood T cell repertoires in COVID-19. Looking at the study overall: Whether acute or convalescent, the COVID-19 samples came from the United States, Italy and Spain. PBMCs, B-cell-depleted T cells, or T cells provided the cDNA or gDNA that made up the material.

CDR3 length equals 14 residues. In germline, CDR1 is SGHNT, CDR2 YYREEE (reference sequence). J gave up 3 bases and V 6 bases, and 6 bases lay outside the gene matches. As processed by the authors: It was from reference gene primer amplification that nucleated cell counts were estimated. The protocol was immunoSEQ multiplex PCR, while the TCRdb copy is restricted to in-frame clones and leaves out a portion. V, J and clone size were drawn from that table, and D and trimming were deduced from the DNA. Of approximately 290,000 clones listed, more than 65% are singletons. This chain uses TRBV5-4 with TRBJ2-3; 8 nucleotides match TRBD1. The sequencing sample was made of peripheral blood. The receptor comes from a person aged 65 to 85 with COVID-19, enrolled during active disease. This CDR3 is CASMPGQETDTQYF. CDR3 DNA: TGTGCCAGCATGCCGGGACAGGAGACAGATACGCAGTATTTT.